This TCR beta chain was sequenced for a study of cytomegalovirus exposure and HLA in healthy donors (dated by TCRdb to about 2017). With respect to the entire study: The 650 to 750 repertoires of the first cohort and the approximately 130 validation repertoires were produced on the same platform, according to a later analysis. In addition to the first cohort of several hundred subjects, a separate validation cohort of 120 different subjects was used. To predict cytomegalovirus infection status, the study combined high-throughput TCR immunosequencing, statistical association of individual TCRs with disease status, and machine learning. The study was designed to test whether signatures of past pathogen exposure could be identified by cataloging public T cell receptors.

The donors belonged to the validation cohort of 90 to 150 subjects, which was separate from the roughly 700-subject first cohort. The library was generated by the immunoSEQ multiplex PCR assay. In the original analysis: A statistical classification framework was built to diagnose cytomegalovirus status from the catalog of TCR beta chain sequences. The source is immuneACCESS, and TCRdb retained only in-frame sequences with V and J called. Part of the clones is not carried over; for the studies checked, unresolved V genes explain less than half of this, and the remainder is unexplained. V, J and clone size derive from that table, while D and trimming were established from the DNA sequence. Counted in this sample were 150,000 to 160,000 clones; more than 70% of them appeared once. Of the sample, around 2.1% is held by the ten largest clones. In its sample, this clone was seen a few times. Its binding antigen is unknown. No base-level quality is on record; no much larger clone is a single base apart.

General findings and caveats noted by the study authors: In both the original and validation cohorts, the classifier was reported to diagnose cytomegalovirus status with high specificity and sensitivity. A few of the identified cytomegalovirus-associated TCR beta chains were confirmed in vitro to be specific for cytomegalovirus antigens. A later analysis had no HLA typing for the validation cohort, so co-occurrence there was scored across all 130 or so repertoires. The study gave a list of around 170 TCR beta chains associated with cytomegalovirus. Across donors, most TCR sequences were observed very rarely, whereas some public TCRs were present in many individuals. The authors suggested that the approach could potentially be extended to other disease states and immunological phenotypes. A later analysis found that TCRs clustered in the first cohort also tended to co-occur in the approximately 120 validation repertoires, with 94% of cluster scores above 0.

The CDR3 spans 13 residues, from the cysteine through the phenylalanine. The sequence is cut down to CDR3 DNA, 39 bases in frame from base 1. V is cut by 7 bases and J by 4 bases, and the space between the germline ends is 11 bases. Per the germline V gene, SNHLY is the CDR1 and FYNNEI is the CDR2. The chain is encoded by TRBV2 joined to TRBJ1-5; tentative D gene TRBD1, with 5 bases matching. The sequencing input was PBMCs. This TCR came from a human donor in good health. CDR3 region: CASMFRENQPQHF. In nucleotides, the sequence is TGTGCCAGCATGTTCAGGGAAAATCAGCCCCAGCATTTT.